The clone carrying this TCR beta chain has at least ten counts. Its cognate antigen is unknown. The CDR3 consists of 15 residues. V was pared by 5 bases and J by 2 bases, with 9 bases of the junction left unmatched. Germline V gene lookup returns CDR1 MNHEY and CDR2 SMNVEV (reference sequence). Template material for amplifying TCR beta CDR3 regions consisted of RNA transcripts. Primed by the HTBI set, a first-round RT-PCR was run on the TCR CDR3. TCRdb ran MiXCR on the multiplex PCR reads and lists one entry per CDR3 protein. This sample carries about 420,000 distinct CDR3 sequences, 15% to 18% of them seen once, and the ten largest clones take around an eighth. The data belong to a study of T cells in Graves' hyperthyroidism and ophthalmopathy. Graves' hyperthyroidism without ophthalmopathy progression within 18 months was termed stable. PBMCs were obtained from about 10 ml fresh peripheral blood. Study-wide points: Ophthalmopathy, as predicted by the model, came a median approximately 5.9 months after the prediction.

The chain combines TRBV27 with TRBJ2-7, with 7 nucleotides matching TRBD2. This TCR was sampled from a woman younger than 35 with Graves' hyperthyroidism. The sample was blood. This CDR3 reads CASSRGASGPYEQYF. DNA for the CDR3: TGTGCCAGCAGTCGTGGGGCTAGCGGTCCCTACGAGCAGTACTTC.